This is a list of T cell receptor beta chains from one sample in a study of PD-L1 blockade in urothelial cancer. TCRdb keeps only in-frame clones here, not all; method: immunoSEQ multiplex PCR. The sample yields about 95,000 clones, 90% seen once. The sample consisted of PBMCs, taken around atezolizumab (anti-PD-L1) treatment. The receptors were sampled from a man in his sixties with urothelial cancer. The CDR3 runs from the conserved cysteine through the conserved F or W. Size tells how often a clone was seen (once, few, many) or the class of an expanded clone, and some rows leave it out.

- | TRBJ1-1 | TRBV7-2 | CASSLASYGTGTEAFF
once | TRBJ2-1 | TRBV9 | CASSVDNPPGNEQFF
- | TRBJ1-2 | TRBV1 | CTSSQNTRVTWYRYTF
- | TRBJ2-7 | TRBV14 | CASSPFGRGFYEQYF
- | TRBJ1-1 | TRBV28 | CATDGTGGYEAFF
- | TRBJ1-1 | TRBV14 | CASSHHRDMNTEAFF
- | TRBJ1-4 | TRBV5-6 | CASSLVGGKLFF
once | TRBJ1-3 | TRBV12-5 | CASGILQTESSGNTIYF
once | TRBJ2-3 | TRBV4-2 | CASSQRGLAGGRGNVHTQYF
- | TRBJ1-2 | TRBV19 | CASSRGQGANGYTF
- | TRBJ2-5 | TRBV11-2 | CASSLVRTDQETQYF
- | TRBJ1-3 | TRBV4-3 | CASSQDHSGNTIYF
once | TRBJ1-1 | TRBV6-1 | CASRPGFLDQRAFF
- | TRBJ2-7 | TRBV4-3 | CASSQHPQGSSYEQYF
- | TRBJ1-2 | TRBV7-3 | CASSSGTGPPSVF
- | TRBJ2-2 | TRBV7-9 | CASSLAGHGGPGELFF
- | TRBJ1-2 | TRBV30 | CAWSPGRYGYTF
- | TRBJ1-1 | TRBV13 | CASSLGTDTEAFF
- | TRBJ2-3 | TRBV5-1 | CASLRGTGTDTQYF
- | TRBJ2-5 | TRBV18 | CASSPGIQETQYF
- | TRBJ2-3 | TRBV19 | CASSIRAGARTDTQYF
once | TRBJ1-2 | TRBV9 | CASSVAARVGGYTF
few | TRBJ2-5 | TRBV7-2 | CASSLTSSVETQYF
- | TRBJ2-7 | TRBV7-2 | CASSLPGSYEQYF
once | TRBJ2-7 | TRBV30 | CAWSETYLYEQYF
- | TRBJ2-7 | TRBV19 | CASSVKIDRSFSYEQYF
few | TRBJ1-1 | TRBV19 | CASSGRVDTEAFF
- | TRBJ2-3 | TRBV9 | CASSFTSGGPADTQYF
- | TRBJ2-5 | TRBV29-1 | CSVEVGRRETQYF
once | TRBJ2-1 | TRBV6-1 | CASSLGSSNYNEQFF
- | TRBJ2-3 | TRBV27 | CASSPTGGAWDTQYF
- | TRBJ2-1 | TRBV18 | CASSPPATGTYNEQFF
- | TRBJ2-7 | TRBV5-4 | CASSYGGDRADEQYF
- | TRBJ2-3 | TRBV9 | CASRRGGTSTDTQYF
- | TRBJ2-7 | TRBV28 | CASSFALARLSYEQYF
once | TRBJ1-5 | TRBV6-1 | CASSEELRTDSNQPQHF
- | TRBJ2-7 | TRBV30 | CAWSSSAYEQYF
- | TRBJ2-1 | TRBV2 | CASSQRTSGSHEQFF
- | TRBJ2-1 | TRBV11-2 | CASSGRGSPGLEQFF
- | TRBJ2-1 | TRBV11-2 | CASSPIGGLAGGQGNEQFF
- | TRBJ2-7 | TRBV10-2 | CATRPPLTGTRSEQYF
- | TRBJ1-1 | TRBV6-1 | CASSLGDRNTEAFF
- | TRBJ2-5 | TRBV6-1 | CASNAGDLGGETQYF
- | TRBJ2-2 | TRBV7-9 | CASAGVSTGELFF